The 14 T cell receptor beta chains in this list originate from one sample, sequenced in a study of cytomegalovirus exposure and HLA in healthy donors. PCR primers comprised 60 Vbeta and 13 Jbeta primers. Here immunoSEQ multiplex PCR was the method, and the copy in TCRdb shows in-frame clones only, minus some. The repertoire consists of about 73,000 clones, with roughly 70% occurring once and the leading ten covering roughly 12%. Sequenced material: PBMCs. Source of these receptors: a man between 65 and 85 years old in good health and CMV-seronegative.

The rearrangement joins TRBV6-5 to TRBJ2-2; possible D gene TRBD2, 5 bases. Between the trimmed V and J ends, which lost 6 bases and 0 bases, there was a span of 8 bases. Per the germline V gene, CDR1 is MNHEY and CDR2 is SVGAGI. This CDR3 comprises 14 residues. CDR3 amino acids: CASRRAANTGELFF. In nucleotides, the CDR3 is TGTGCCAGCAGGCGGGCAGCGAACACCGGGGAGCTGTTTTTT.

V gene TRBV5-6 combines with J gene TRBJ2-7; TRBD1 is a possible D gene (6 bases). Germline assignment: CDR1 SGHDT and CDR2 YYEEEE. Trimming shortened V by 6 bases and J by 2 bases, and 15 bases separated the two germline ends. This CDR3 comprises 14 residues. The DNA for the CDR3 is TGTGCCAGCACCACGAGACAGGTACCCTACGAGCAGTACTTC. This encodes CASTTRQVPYEQYF.

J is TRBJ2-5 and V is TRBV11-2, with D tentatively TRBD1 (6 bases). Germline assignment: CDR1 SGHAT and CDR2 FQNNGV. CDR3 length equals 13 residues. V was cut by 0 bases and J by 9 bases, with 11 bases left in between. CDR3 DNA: TGTGCCAGCAGCTTAGATAGGACAGCCTCCCAGTACTTC. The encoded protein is CASSLDRTASQYF.

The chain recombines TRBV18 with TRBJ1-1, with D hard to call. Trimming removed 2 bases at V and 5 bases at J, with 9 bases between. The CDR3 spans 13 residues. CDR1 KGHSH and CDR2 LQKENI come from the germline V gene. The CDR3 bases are TGTGCCAGCTCACCAGAGGCGGGAACTGAAGCTTTCTTT. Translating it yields CASSPEAGTEAFF.

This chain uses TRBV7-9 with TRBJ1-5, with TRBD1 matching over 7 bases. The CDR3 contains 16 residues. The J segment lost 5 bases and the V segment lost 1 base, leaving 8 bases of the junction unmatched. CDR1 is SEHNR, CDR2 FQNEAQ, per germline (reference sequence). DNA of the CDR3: TGTGCCAGCAGCTTAGGGTGGGACAGTAGTGATCAGCCCCAGCATTTT. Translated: CASSLGWDSSDQPQHF.

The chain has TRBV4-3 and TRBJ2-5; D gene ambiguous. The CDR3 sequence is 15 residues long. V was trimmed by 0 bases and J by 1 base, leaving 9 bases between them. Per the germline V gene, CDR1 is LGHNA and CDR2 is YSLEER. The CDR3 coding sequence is TGCGCCAGCAGCCAAGATTGGCAGTTCCAAGAGACCCAGTACTTC. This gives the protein CASSQDWQFQETQYF.

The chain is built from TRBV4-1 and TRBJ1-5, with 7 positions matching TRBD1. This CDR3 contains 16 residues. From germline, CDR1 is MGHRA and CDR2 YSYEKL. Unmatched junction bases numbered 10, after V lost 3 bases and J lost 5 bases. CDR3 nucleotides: TGCGCCAGCAGCCAGACGCCTAGGGGGCTGGATCAGCCCCAGCATTTT. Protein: CASSQTPRGLDQPQHF.

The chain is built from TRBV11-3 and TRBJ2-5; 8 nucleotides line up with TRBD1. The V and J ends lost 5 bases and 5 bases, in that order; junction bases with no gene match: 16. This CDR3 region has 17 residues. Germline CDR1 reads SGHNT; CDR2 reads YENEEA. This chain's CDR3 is CASSPGTGTAVLETQYF. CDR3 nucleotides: TGTGCCAGCAGCCCCGGGACAGGCACCGCGGTGCTGGAGACCCAGTACTTC.

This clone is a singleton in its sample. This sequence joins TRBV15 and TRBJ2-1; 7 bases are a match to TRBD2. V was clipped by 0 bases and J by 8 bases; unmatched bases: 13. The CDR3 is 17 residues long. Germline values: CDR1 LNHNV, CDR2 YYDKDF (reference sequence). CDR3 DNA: TGTGCCACCAGCAGAGATCGGGTGGGAGGGCCCCGGGATGAGCAGTTCTTC. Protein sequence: CATSRDRVGGPRDEQFF.

The CDR3 coding sequence is TGTGCCAGCAGTGAACCTCAGGGGATTGGAAACACCATATATTTT. This gives the protein CASSEPQGIGNTIYF. The V gene is TRBV28, the J gene TRBJ1-3; D is possibly TRBD1 (6 bases). Germline CDR1 is MDHEN and CDR2 is SYDVKM. There are 15 residues in the CDR3. Trimming cost V 5 bases and J 3 bases, with 14 bases left between them.

The CDR3 region has the DNA TGTGCCAGCAGCTTAAGAGGGCAGTACAATGAGCAGTTCTTC. Its protein is CASSLRGQYNEQFF. The chain uses TRBV7-2 and TRBJ2-1; D is possibly TRBD2 (5 bases). Germline loops: CDR1 SGHTA, CDR2 FQGNSA. This CDR3 comprises 14 residues. Trimming pared 2 bases from V and 4 bases from J, leaving 9 bases between.

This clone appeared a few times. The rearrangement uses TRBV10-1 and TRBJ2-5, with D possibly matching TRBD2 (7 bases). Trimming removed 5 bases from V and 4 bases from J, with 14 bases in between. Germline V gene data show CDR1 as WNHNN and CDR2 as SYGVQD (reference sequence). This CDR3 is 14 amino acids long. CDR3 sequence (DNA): TGCGCCAGCAGTTGGGGGGGCACCGGAGAGACCCAGTACTTC. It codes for CASSWGGTGETQYF.

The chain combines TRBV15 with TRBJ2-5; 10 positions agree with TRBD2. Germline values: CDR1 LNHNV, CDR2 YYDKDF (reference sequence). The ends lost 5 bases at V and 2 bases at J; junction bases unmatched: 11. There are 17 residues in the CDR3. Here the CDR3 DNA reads TGTGCCACCAGCGGCAAGCGGGGACTAGCGAGTCAAGAGACCCAGTACTTC. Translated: CATSGKRGLASQETQYF.

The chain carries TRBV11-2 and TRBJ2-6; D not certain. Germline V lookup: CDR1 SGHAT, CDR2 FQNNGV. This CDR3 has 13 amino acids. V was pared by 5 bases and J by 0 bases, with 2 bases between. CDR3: CASSHSGANVLTF. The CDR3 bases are TGTGCCAGCAGCCACTCTGGGGCCAACGTCCTGACTTTC.